Listed below are T cell receptor beta chains from one sample, sequenced in a study of blood T cells in healthy people across ages. TCRdb recomputed calls from the 5' RACE reads with MiXCR, one row per CDR3 protein. The sample shows more than 1.4 million distinct CDR3 sequences, 42% of them seen only once. Specimen: blood. These receptors all stem from a woman aged 18-30 years in good health. The CDR3 runs from the conserved cysteine through the conserved F or W. Fields, in order: CDR3 protein, V gene, clone size, CDR3 length, J gene. Clone size is not always given. Where it is, it says once, few, many or a class for expanded clones.

CDR3aa: CSCEEGVDTQYF
v_gene: TRBV29-1
abundance: NA
len: 12
j_gene: TRBJ2-3

CDR3aa: CASSRGGLSALKNIQYF
v_gene: TRBV6-1
abundance: NA
len: 17
j_gene: TRBJ2-4

CDR3aa: CASRDGGRSEAFF
v_gene: TRBV6-5
abundance: NA
len: 13
j_gene: TRBJ1-1

CDR3aa: CASRPLAGTSADGYTF
v_gene: TRBV6-2/TRBV6-3
abundance: NA
len: 16
j_gene: TRBJ1-2

CDR3aa: CASSESRDGAQYF
v_gene: TRBV6-1
abundance: few
len: 13
j_gene: TRBJ2-3

CDR3aa: CASSASGLFQETQYF
v_gene: TRBV7-2
abundance: few
len: 15
j_gene: TRBJ2-5

CDR3aa: CTSREMWGSEQYF
v_gene: TRBV7-2
abundance: NA
len: 13
j_gene: NA

CDR3aa: CASSSLERLAGVNEQYF
v_gene: TRBV7-6
abundance: few
len: 17
j_gene: TRBJ2-7

CDR3aa: CASSYSREIVDTEAFF
v_gene: TRBV6-2/TRBV6-3
abundance: NA
len: 16
j_gene: TRBJ1-1

CDR3aa: CASSLEALAETYEQYF
v_gene: TRBV5-1
abundance: NA
len: 16
j_gene: TRBJ2-7

CDR3aa: CASSLRDSHSYEQYF
v_gene: TRBV5-5
abundance: NA
len: 15
j_gene: TRBJ2-7

CDR3aa: CASRGTGGTDTEYF
v_gene: TRBV12-3/TRBV12-4
abundance: NA
len: 14
j_gene: TRBJ2-3

CDR3aa: CASSQSQGELYNEQFF
v_gene: TRBV16
abundance: NA
len: 16
j_gene: TRBJ2-1

CDR3aa: CSARSGTGVYF
v_gene: TRBV20-1
abundance: NA
len: 11
j_gene: TRBJ2-4

CDR3aa: CASRAGLAGQNTEELFF
v_gene: TRBV5-1
abundance: NA
len: 17
j_gene: TRBJ2-2

CDR3aa: CASSVEASGRVPDTQYF
v_gene: TRBV9
abundance: NA
len: 17
j_gene: TRBJ2-3

CDR3aa: CSARAPPTDTQYF
v_gene: TRBV20-1
abundance: NA
len: 13
j_gene: TRBJ2-3

CDR3aa: CAGGRGETQYF
v_gene: TRBV6-6
abundance: NA
len: 11
j_gene: TRBJ2-5

CDR3aa: CASSLGHNGSPLHF
v_gene: TRBV25-1
abundance: NA
len: 14
j_gene: TRBJ1-6

CDR3aa: CATSDSRQDSDTQYF
v_gene: TRBV24-1
abundance: many
len: 15
j_gene: TRBJ2-3

CDR3aa: CSAKGRITGELFF
v_gene: TRBV20-1
abundance: NA
len: 13
j_gene: TRBJ2-2

CDR3aa: CASSQPGRYGYTF
v_gene: TRBV14
abundance: few
len: 13
j_gene: TRBJ1-2

CDR3aa: CASSQTGAYGYTF
v_gene: TRBV7-9
abundance: NA
len: 13
j_gene: TRBJ1-2

CDR3aa: CASAQGPSSTDTQYF
v_gene: TRBV7-2
abundance: NA
len: 15
j_gene: TRBJ2-3

CDR3aa: CAWSVGGGAPYEQYF
v_gene: TRBV30
abundance: NA
len: 15
j_gene: TRBJ2-7

CDR3aa: CASRDGGDREIGEQYF
v_gene: TRBV6-6
abundance: NA
len: 16
j_gene: TRBJ2-5

CDR3aa: CASSWGRSYGYTF
v_gene: TRBV5-1
abundance: NA
len: 13
j_gene: TRBJ1-2

CDR3aa: CGATENYEQYF
v_gene: TRBV29-1
abundance: NA
len: 11
j_gene: TRBJ2-7